This T cell receptor (beta chain) was captured in a study of cytomegalovirus exposure and HLA in healthy donors. There are a few counts of this clone. CDR1 is KGHSH, CDR2 LQKENI, per germline. The J segment lost 6 bases and the V segment lost 3 bases, leaving 8 bases of the junction unmatched. The CDR3 consists of 14 residues. The primer mix had 60 Vbeta and 13 Jbeta primers. Data came from immunoSEQ multiplex PCR; TCRdb stores just in-frame clones and leaves some out. The data hold 90,000 to 140,000 clones, with approximately 84% observed a single time. The chain couples TRBV18 to TRBJ2-7; TRBD1 agrees at 7 bases. The source is a male donor in good health and CMV-seronegative. The material sequenced was PBMCs. CDR3 coding DNA: TGTGCCAGCTCACCCCGAGCCGACAGGGCCGAGCAGTACTTC. Translating it yields CASSPRADRAEQYF.